A single sample gave rise to the 2 T cell receptor beta chains below, sequenced in a study of blood T cell repertoires in COVID-19. Method: immunoSEQ multiplex PCR; TCRdb's copy keeps in-frame clones and lacks some. The sample has some 140,000 clones, roughly 78% seen once. Sequencing input: peripheral blood. The source is a man aged 55 to 70 with acute or convalescent COVID-19.

The V gene is TRBV4-3, the J gene TRBJ1-2; D is uncertain. The length of the CDR3 is 15 residues. V was pared by 2 bases and J by 5 bases, with 15 bases between. Germline V lookup: CDR1 LGHNA, CDR2 YSLEER. The CDR3 here is CASSQSSTAVYGYTF. CDR3 bases: TGCGCCAGCAGCCAATCCTCGACGGCGGTATATGGCTACACCTTC.

This chain uses TRBV3-1 (or the pseudogene TRBV3-2) with TRBJ1-2; a possible D gene is TRBD1 (5 bases). The CDR3 sequence is 17 residues long. The germline gives CDR1 LGHDT, CDR2 YNNKEL (reference sequence). V lost 2 bases, J lost 3 bases, and 19 bases lay in between. For the CDR3, the DNA is TGTGCCAGCAGCCAATCCCCCCGGCAGGGTCCAGACTATGGCTACACCTTC. It translates to CASSQSPRQGPDYGYTF.